The clone carrying this TCR beta chain was observed once. A clone one base away is much larger, so this may be a read error. Through a sample-barcoded 5' primer and a J-beta primer mix, a second PCR was run for 7 to 11 cycles. TCRdb redid the calling of the 5' RACE reads with MiXCR, one entry per CDR3 protein. Of fewer than 950,000 distinct CDR3 sequences listed, around 36% are singletons. The sample is drawn from a study of blood T cells in healthy people across ages. The CDR3 runs to 13 residues. From germline, CDR1 is SQVTM and CDR2 ANQGSEA. The TCR was taken from a man aged 18 to 30 in good health. The sequenced sample consisted of blood. The chain uses TRBV29-1 and TRBJ2-4, with D maybe TRBD1 (6 bases). The J call is in doubt because the DNA end fits TRBJ2-7 better. The CDR3, as DNA: TGCAGCGTTGAAAGGGGACACGACTACGAGCAGTACTTC. This translates into CSVERGHDYEQYF.